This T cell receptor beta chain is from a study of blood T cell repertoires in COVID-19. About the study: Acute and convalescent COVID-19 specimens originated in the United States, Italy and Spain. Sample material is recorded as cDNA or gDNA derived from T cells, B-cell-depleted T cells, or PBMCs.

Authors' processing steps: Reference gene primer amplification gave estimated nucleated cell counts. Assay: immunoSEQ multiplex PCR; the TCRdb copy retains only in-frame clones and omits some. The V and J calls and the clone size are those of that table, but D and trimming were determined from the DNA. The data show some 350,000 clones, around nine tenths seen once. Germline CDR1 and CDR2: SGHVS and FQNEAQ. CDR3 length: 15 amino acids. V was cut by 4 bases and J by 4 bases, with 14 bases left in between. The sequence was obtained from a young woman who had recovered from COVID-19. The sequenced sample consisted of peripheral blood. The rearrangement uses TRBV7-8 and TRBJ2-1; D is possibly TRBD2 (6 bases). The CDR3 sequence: CASSSISGRYNEQFF. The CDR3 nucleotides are TGTGCCAGCAGCTCTATATCGGGGAGGTACAATGAGCAGTTCTTC.